This T cell receptor beta chain was found in a study of identical twins. Study results and caveats: For cord blood, abundant beta clonotypes had fewer insertions, unlike memory repertoires, which showed none. Invariant cells of the MAIT and iNKT types might have partly distorted the zero-insertion analyses.

As regards this clonotype: The target antigen is unknown.

The V and J ends lost 0 bases and 4 bases respectively, with 10 bases between them. Per the germline V gene, CDR1 is SGDLS and CDR2 is YYNGEE. The CDR3 sequence is 15 residues long. Via MiXCR, TCRdb re-called the 5' RACE reads, giving one row per CDR3 protein. The sample lists roughly 540,000 distinct CDR3 sequences, 20% to 25% occurring once. The same data also went into a second study, on T cells expressing NK-cell markers.

Sequenced: CD4+ T cells sorted from blood. The source is a woman between 18 and 29 years old in good health. The J gene is TRBJ1-4, the V gene TRBV9; D is undetermined. The CDR3 loop is CASSVAGSYNEKLFF. The CDR3 DNA is TGTGCCAGCAGCGTAGCCGGGTCATATAATGAAAAACTGTTTTTT.